This T cell receptor beta chain is drawn from a study of STAT5B mutations in CD4+ large granular lymphocyte leukemia. In this sample, this clone turned up a few times. Some clones are missing from TCRdb's copy, which holds only in-frame ones; the method was immunoSEQ multiplex PCR. Here the sample spans about 45,000 clones, 80% to 90% being singletons. Losses at the gene ends were 3 bases for V and 1 base for J; bases not matched to a gene: 20. CDR1 and CDR2 from the germline V gene are MGHRA and YSYEKL. The CDR3 is 21 residues long. The J gene is TRBJ2-3, the V gene TRBV4-1; TRBD2 aligns across 9 bases. This TCR came from a human donor in good health. The sequencing sample was made of CD4+ T cells from blood buffy coats. CDR3 residues: CASSQGRDSGSIIAGTDTQYF. CDR3 coding DNA: TGCGCCAGCAGCCAGGGGCGGGATAGCGGGAGTATTATAGCTGGCACAGATACGCAGTATTTT.